This section outlines one TCR beta chain sequence together with its context. Its target is not known. The data were obtained in a study of T-cell memory formation after mild COVID-19. Study background: Clustering of TCRs was largely donor specific.

TCR alpha and TCR beta cDNA libraries with sample barcodes and UMIs came from 5'RACE using constant-segment primers. Via MiXCR, TCRdb re-called the 5' RACE reads, giving one row per CDR3 protein. The repertoire holds about 400,000 distinct CDR3 sequences, with 24% as singletons. Whole-study findings and limits: Clones that got smaller from day 15 to 85 had even CD4/CD8, while clones growing later tipped toward CD4+. Mainly CM and EM harbored the contracting CD4+ clones; mainly EMRA harbored the CD8+ ones.

The V gene end was trimmed by 5 bases and the J gene end by 10 bases; junction bases not matched to a gene: 9. The germline V gene encodes CDR1 MNHEY and CDR2 SMNVEV (reference sequence). The CDR3 sequence is 14 residues long. The specimen sequenced was PBMCs or a T cell subset sorted from them (not recorded which). This receptor was obtained from an adult woman who had mild COVID-19 (a few samples of this study predate the infection). Cell type and time point are not known. The J gene is TRBJ1-1, the V gene TRBV27, with 11 bases identical to TRBD1. The CDR3 bases are TGTGCCAGCAGTCGCGGACAGGGGGCGACGGGAGCTTTCTTT. Residues: CASSRGQGATGAFF.